This TCR beta chain was observed in a study of breast tumors, draining lymph nodes, adjacent tissues. Broader study findings: Tumor and nontumor repertoires were significantly more similar in luminal-like than in basal-like breast cancer. Tumors had less TCR diversity than lymph nodes, more than nontumor tissue. The data were judged consistent with most tumor T cells coming from lymph node and expanding in tumor.

The lymph nodes were axillary draining lymph nodes from breast cancer patients. Germline CDR1 DFQATT, CDR2 SNEGSKA (reference sequence). V shed 3 bases and J shed 4 bases, with 12 bases lying between them. There are 13 residues in the CDR3. The table lists this clonotype with many counts. No antigen is known for it. MiXCR, applied by TCRdb to the multiplex PCR reads, yields one record per CDR3 protein. In the table there are around 300,000 distinct CDR3 sequences, around 30% of which are singletons. The sequence derives from a female donor with breast cancer. Some clones in this sample may be carry-over from other donors' samples. The chain carries TRBV20-1 and TRBJ2-5; D gene ambiguous. Sequencing was carried out using axillary lymph node tissue. The CDR3 sequence is CSARPPGRETQYF. CDR3 in DNA: TGCAGTGCTAGGCCGCCGGGCCGAGAGACCCAGTACTTC.